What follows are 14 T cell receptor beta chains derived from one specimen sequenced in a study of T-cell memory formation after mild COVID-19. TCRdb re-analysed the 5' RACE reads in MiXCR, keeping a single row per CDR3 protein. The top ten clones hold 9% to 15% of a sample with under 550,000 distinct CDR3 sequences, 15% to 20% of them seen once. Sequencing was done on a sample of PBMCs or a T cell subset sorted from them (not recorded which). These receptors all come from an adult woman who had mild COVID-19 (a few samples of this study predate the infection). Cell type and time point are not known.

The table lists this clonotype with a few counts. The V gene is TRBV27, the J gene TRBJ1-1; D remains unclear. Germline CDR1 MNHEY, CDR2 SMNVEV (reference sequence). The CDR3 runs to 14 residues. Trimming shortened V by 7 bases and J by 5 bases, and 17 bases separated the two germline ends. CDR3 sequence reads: CASTLFYIGTEAFF. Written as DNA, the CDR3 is TGTGCCAGCACCCTATTTTATATCGGGACTGAAGCTTTCTTT.

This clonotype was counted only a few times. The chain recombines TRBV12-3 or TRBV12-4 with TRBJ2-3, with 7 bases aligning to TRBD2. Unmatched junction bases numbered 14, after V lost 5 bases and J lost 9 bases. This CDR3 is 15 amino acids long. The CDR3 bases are TGTGCCAGCAGTCGAAAACTAGCGCAGGGTTCGACGCAGTATTTT. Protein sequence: CASSRKLAQGSTQYF.

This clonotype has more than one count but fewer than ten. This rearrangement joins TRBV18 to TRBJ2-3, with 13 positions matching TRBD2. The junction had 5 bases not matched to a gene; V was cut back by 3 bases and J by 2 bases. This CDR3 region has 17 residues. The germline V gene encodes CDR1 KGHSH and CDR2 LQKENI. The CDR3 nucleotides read TGTGCCAGCTCACCCCCGGGACTAGCGGGATACACAGATACGCAGTATTTT. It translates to CASSPPGLAGYTDTQYF.

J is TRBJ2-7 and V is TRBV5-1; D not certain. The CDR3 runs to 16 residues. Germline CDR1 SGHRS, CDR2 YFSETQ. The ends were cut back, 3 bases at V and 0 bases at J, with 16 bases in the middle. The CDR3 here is CASSSGPGVSSYEQYF. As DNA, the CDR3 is TGCGCCAGCAGCTCTGGGCCAGGAGTCAGCTCCTACGAGCAGTACTTC. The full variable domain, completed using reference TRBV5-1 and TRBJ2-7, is KAGVTQTPRYLIKTRGQQVTLSCSPISGHRSVSWYQQTPGQGLQFLFEYFSETQRNKGNFPGRFSGRQFSNSRSEMNVSTLELGDSALYLCASSSGPGVSSYEQYFGPGTRLTVT.

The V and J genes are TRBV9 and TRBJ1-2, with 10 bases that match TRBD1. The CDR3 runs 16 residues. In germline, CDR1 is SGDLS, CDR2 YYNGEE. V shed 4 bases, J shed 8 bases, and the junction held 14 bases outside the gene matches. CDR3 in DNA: TGTGCCAGCAGCCCAACTCGGTGGGACAGGGGCGGAGGCTACACCTTC. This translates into CASSPTRWDRGGGYTF.

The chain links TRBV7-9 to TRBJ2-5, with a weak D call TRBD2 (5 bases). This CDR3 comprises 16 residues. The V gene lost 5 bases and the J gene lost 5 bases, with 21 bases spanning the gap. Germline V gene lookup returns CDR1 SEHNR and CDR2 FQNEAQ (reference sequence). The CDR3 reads CASSPRAILVLETQYF. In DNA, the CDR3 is TGTGCCAGCAGCCCGAGGGCTATACTCGTTTTGGAGACCCAGTACTTC. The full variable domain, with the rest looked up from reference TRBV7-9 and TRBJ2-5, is DTGVSQNPRHKITKRGQNVTFRCDPISEHNRLYWYRQTLGQGPEFLTYFQNEAQLEKSRLLSDRFSAERPKGSFSTLEIQRTEQGDSAMYLCASSPRAILVLETQYFGPGTRLLVL.

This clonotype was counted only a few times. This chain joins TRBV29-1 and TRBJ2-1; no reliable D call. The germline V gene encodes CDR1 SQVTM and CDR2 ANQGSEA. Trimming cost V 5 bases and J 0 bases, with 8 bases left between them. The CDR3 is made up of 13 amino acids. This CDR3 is CSVRDSSYNEQFF. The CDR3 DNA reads TGCAGCGTTAGAGATTCCTCCTACAATGAGCAGTTCTTC.

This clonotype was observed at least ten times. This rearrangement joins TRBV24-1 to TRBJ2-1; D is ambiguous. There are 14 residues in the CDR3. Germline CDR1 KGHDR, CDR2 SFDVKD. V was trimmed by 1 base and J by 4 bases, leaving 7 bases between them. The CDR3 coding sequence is TGTGCCACCAGTGATTTCGGCGGATACAATGAGCAGTTCTTC. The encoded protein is CATSDFGGYNEQFF.

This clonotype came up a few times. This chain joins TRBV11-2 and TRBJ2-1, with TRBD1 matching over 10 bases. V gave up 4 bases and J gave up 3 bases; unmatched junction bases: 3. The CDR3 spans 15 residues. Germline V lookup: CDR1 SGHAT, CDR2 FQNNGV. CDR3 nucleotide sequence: TGTGCCAGCAGCTGGGGACAGGGGATCTACAATGAGCAGTTCTTC. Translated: CASSWGQGIYNEQFF.

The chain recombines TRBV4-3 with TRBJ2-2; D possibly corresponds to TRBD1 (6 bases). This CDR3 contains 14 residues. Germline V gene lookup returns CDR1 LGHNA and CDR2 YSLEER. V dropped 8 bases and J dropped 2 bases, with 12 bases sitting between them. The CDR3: CASQGQRNTGELFF. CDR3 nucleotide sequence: TGCGCCAGCCAAGGACAGAGAAACACCGGGGAGCTGTTTTTT.

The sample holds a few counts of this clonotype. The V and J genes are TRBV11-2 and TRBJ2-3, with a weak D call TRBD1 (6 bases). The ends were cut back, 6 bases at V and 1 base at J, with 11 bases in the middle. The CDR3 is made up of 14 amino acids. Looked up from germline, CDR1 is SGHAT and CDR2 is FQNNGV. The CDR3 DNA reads TGTGCCAGCAGTTATTACAGGGGCACAGATACGCAGTATTTT. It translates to CASSYYRGTDTQYF. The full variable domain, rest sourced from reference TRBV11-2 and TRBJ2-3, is EAGVAQSPRYKIIEKRQSVAFWCNPISGHATLYWYQQILGQGPKLLIQFQNNGVVDDSQLPKDRFSAERLKGVDSTLKIQPAKLEDSAVYLCASSYYRGTDTQYFGPGTRLTVL.

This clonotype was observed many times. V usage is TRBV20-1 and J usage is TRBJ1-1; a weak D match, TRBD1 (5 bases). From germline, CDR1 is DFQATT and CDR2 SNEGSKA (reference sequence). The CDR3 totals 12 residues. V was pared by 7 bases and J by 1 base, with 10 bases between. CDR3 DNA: TGCAGTGTAAACGGGGGGAACACTGAAGCTTTCTTT. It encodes CSVNGGNTEAFF.

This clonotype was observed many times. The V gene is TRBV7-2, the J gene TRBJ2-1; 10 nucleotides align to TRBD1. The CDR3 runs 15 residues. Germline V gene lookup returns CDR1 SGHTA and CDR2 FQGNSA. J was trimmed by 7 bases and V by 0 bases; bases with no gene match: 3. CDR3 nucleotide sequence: TGTGCCAGCAGCTTAGCGAGGACAGGGGGAAATGAGCAGTTCTTC. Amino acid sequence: CASSLARTGGNEQFF.

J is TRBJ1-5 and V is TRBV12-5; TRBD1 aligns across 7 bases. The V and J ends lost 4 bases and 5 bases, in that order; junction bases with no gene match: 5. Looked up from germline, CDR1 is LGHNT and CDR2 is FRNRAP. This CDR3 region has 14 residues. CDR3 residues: CASGSDREDQPQHF. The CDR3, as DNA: TGTGCTAGTGGTTCCGACAGGGAGGATCAGCCCCAGCATTTT.